This is a list of T cell receptor beta chains from one sample in a study of chemoradiotherapy in HPV16-positive cancers. Produced via immunoSEQ multiplex PCR; TCRdb's table is partial and in-frame only. The sample records several thousand clones, about 77% being singletons. The sample here was taken from a patient who underwent chemoradiotherapy. All receptors derive from a human donor with HPV-associated anogenital cancer. Each CDR3 is given with its conserved first and last residue. The D gene is left open where the match is weak. Only part of the rows carry a size: once, few, many, or a class if the clone is expanded.

d_gene: TRBD1
abundance: .
j_gene: TRBJ2-1
v_gene: TRBV5-4
CDR3nt: TGTGCCAGCAGCTTAGACAGGGGCGAGTACAATGAGCAGTTCTTC
CDR3aa: CASSLDRGEYNEQFF

d_gene: .
abundance: once
j_gene: TRBJ1-3
v_gene: TRBV29-1
CDR3nt: TGCAGCGTTGTAGGAGATCGGGGAAACACCATATATTTT
CDR3aa: CSVVGDRGNTIYF

d_gene: .
abundance: .
j_gene: TRBJ2-2
v_gene: TRBV7-6
CDR3nt: TGTGCCAGCAGCTTGGCAGATCCGAACACCGGGGAGCTGTTTTTT
CDR3aa: CASSLADPNTGELFF

d_gene: TRBD1
abundance: .
j_gene: TRBJ1-3
v_gene: TRBV30
CDR3nt: TGTGCCTGGAGCCAGGGGGCCTCTGGAAACACCATATATTTT
CDR3aa: CAWSQGASGNTIYF

d_gene: .
abundance: .
j_gene: TRBJ2-3
v_gene: TRBV27
CDR3nt: TGTGCCAGCAGACCCCAGCTTTCCACAGATACGCAGTATTTT
CDR3aa: CASRPQLSTDTQYF

d_gene: .
abundance: .
j_gene: TRBJ2-2
v_gene: TRBV6-1
CDR3nt: TGTGCCATCGAGGGGCCGAACACCGGGGAGCTGTTTTTT
CDR3aa: CAIEGPNTGELFF

d_gene: TRBD1
abundance: .
j_gene: TRBJ2-7
v_gene: TRBV9
CDR3nt: TGTGCCAGCAGCGTGTCACCGGGACAGGGGTTCGAGCAGTACTTC
CDR3aa: CASSVSPGQGFEQYF

d_gene: .
abundance: .
j_gene: TRBJ1-5
v_gene: TRBV19
CDR3nt: TGTGCCAGTAGTATAGGGGTACAGCAGCCCCAGCATTTT
CDR3aa: CASSIGVQQPQHF

d_gene: .
abundance: .
j_gene: TRBJ1-4
v_gene: TRBV29-1
CDR3nt: TGCAGCGTTTACGGTCAGGGGGAAAAACTGTTTTTT
CDR3aa: CSVYGQGEKLFF

d_gene: .
abundance: few
j_gene: TRBJ1-2
v_gene: TRBV14
CDR3nt: TGTGCCAGCAGCCAACCCAACAGCTATGGCTACACCTTC
CDR3aa: CASSQPNSYGYTF

d_gene: .
abundance: .
j_gene: TRBJ2-1
v_gene: TRBV28
CDR3nt: TGTGCCAGCAGTGCCTTAACTAGCAGATCCTACAATGAGCAGTTCTTC
CDR3aa: CASSALTSRSYNEQFF

d_gene: .
abundance: .
j_gene: TRBJ2-7
v_gene: TRBV7-9
CDR3nt: TGTGCCAGCAGCACGGGACTCGGAATGGAGCAGTACTTC
CDR3aa: CASSTGLGMEQYF

d_gene: .
abundance: .
j_gene: TRBJ1-2
v_gene: TRBV5-4
CDR3nt: TGTGCCAGCAGCTTGGAACGCATAGCCCTTCCTTATGGCTACACCTTC
CDR3aa: CASSLERIALPYGYTF

d_gene: .
abundance: .
j_gene: TRBJ2-3
v_gene: TRBV11-2
CDR3nt: TGTGCCAGCAGCTTAGTCTTGGATACGCAGTATTTT
CDR3aa: CASSLVLDTQYF

d_gene: TRBD1
abundance: .
j_gene: TRBJ2-2
v_gene: TRBV9
CDR3nt: TGTGCCAGCAGCGTAGGGACAGGGGCATATACCGGGGAGCTGTTTTTT
CDR3aa: CASSVGTGAYTGELFF

d_gene: .
abundance: .
j_gene: TRBJ2-7
v_gene: TRBV7-2
CDR3nt: TGTGCCAGCAGCCCAGCCAACCTCTACGAGCAGTACTTC
CDR3aa: CASSPANLYEQYF